Sequencing of this T cell receptor (beta chain) was carried out in a study of blood T cell repertoires in COVID-19. CDR3 length: 17 amino acids. V lost 2 bases, J lost 8 bases, and 10 bases stayed unmatched. Germline V gene sequence: CDR1 SGHRS, CDR2 YFSETQ. This clone appeared many times. Two consecutive negative NP/OP PCR tests, clearance, or resolved symptoms defined Cohort 3 recovery. In the source study's methods: By means of reference gene primer amplification, nucleated cell counts were estimated. TCRdb keeps only in-frame clones here, not all; method: immunoSEQ multiplex PCR. V and J calls and clone size follow that table, whereas D and trimming were derived from the DNA. The profile shows roughly 230,000 clones, 84% of them singletons.

The sample was PBMCs or T cells enriched from blood (not recorded which). This chain joins TRBV5-1 and TRBJ1-4, with 12 bases fitting TRBD1. The clonotype originates from a man aged 50-60 years who had recovered from COVID-19. CDR3 region: CASSLGVGDRGQEKLFF. The CDR3 DNA reads as TGCGCCAGCAGCTTAGGTGTAGGGGACAGGGGGCAAGAAAAACTGTTTTTT.